The 29 T cell receptor beta chains below come from one sample, sequenced in a study of prognosis after radiotherapy for stage I lung cancer. It was by two-round multiplex PCR that TCR beta CDR3 was amplified from genomic DNA. Primers specific to each TRBV and TRBJ gene were used in first-round PCR. TCRdb independently ran MiXCR on the multiplex PCR reads; one entry per CDR3 protein. Altogether 25,000 to 35,000 distinct CDR3 sequences are present, 25% to 35% being singletons, with the ten largest covering 30% to 35%. The source was PBMCs, collected before or after stereotactic body radiation therapy (not recorded which). Receptors originate from a donor aged 50 or older with non-small cell lung cancer.

The chain employs TRBV6-1 and TRBJ1-2; D is ambiguous. This CDR3 is 14 amino acids long. With 1 base removed from V and 4 bases from J, the gap between germline ends came to 10 bases. CDR1 and CDR2 from the germline V gene are MNHNS and SASEGT. CDR3 amino acids: CASSEVVRPYGYTF. CDR3 in DNA: TGTGCCAGCAGTGAAGTTGTCAGACCCTATGGCTACACCTTC.

This rearrangement joins TRBV20-1 to TRBJ2-3; tentatively, D is TRBD2 (6 bases). CDR3 length equals 16 residues. The V gene lost 1 base and the J gene lost 3 bases, with 17 bases spanning the gap. Germline V gives CDR1 DFQATT, CDR2 SNEGSKA (reference sequence). CDR3 sequence: CSARAGSGPRTDTQYF. CDR3 DNA sequence: TGCAGTGCTAGAGCTGGAAGCGGGCCTCGAACAGATACGCAGTATTTT.

The table lists this clonotype with a count of one. One end of the junction varies from germline; a read error may be responsible. The chain joins TRBV24-1 to TRBJ1-5, with D perhaps TRBD1 (6 bases). The CDR3 has 14 amino acids. Per germline, CDR1 KGHDR and CDR2 SFDVKD. The CDR3 DNA follows: TGTGCCACCAGTGATTCAGGGGCCCATCAGCCCCAGAATTTT. Residues: CATSDSGAHQPQNF.

This clonotype was recorded many times. The CDR3 DNA reads TGTGCCACGTGGACTAGCCTTCGAGGGGAGCTGTTTTTT. Translation: CATWTSLRGELFF. The gene calls are TRBV10-3 and TRBJ2-2; 8 nucleotides match TRBD2. The CDR3 length is 13 residues. Trimming cost V 10 bases and J 8 bases; bases outside gene matches: 9. Per the germline V gene, CDR1 is ENHRY and CDR2 is SYGVKD.

By its share, this clonotype is medium-sized. The chain couples TRBV19 to TRBJ1-5; D remains ambiguous. The CDR3 is 15 residues long. V was shortened by 7 bases and J by 0 bases, with 13 bases between the two germline ends. Per the germline V gene, CDR1 is LNHDA and CDR2 is SQIVND (reference sequence). In nucleotides, the CDR3 is TGTGCCAGTACATTCAGACATTATAGCAATCAGCCCCAGCATTTT. It yields the protein CASTFRHYSNQPQHF.

A remark on this clonotype: A far larger clone is off by one base, so a read error is likely. V is TRBV27 and J is TRBJ2-5; D call uncertain. Near its end, the DNA agrees better with TRBJ2-1, so the J call may be wrong. CDR1 MNHEY and CDR2 SMNVEV come from the germline V gene (reference sequence). The CDR3 consists of 13 residues. The CDR3 DNA follows: TGTGCCAGCAGTGCCACTCGTAACAATGATCAGTTCTTC. Encoded protein: CASSATRNNDQFF.

This clonotype was recorded many times. The CDR3: CASRVKASGNTGELFF. CDR3 coding DNA: TGTGCCAGCAGGGTCAAGGCTAGCGGGAACACCGGGGAGCTGTTTTTT. The chain carries TRBV13 and TRBJ2-2; 7 bases agree with TRBD2. Germline V gives CDR1 PRHDT, CDR2 FYEKMQ (reference sequence). The V gene end was trimmed by 6 bases and the J gene end by 1 base; junction bases not matched to a gene: 8. This CDR3 contains 16 residues.

This clonotype has a count of ten or more. The rearrangement links TRBV7-9 to TRBJ1-2, with D possibly TRBD1 on 6 matching bases. Germline V gene sequence: CDR1 SEHNR, CDR2 FQNEAQ (reference sequence). V dropped 4 bases and J dropped 6 bases, with 15 bases sitting between them. The CDR3 is 14 residues long. CDR3 coding DNA: TGTGCCAGCAGCTCCCCCCGGACAGCACATGGCTACACCTTC. This translates into CASSSPRTAHGYTF.

This clonotype was detected many times. The gene calls are TRBV11-2 and TRBJ2-7; unclear D gene. The CDR3 is made up of 14 amino acids. Germline V gene sequence: CDR1 SGHAT, CDR2 FQNNGV. The V end was cut by 1 base, the J end by 3 bases, with 10 bases between. Written as DNA, the CDR3 is TGTGCCAGCAGCTTAGTGGACCACTTCTACGAGCAGTACTTC. It codes for CASSLVDHFYEQYF.

With respect to this clonotype: One base away lies a much larger clone, so this may be a sequencing read error. The genes are TRBV20-1 and TRBJ1-1; D possibly corresponds to TRBD1 (6 bases). The CDR3 totals 14 residues. Germline CDR1 reads DFQATT; CDR2 reads SNEGSKA (reference sequence). Between the trimmed V and J ends, which lost 4 bases and 4 bases, there was a span of 16 bases. CDR3 sequence: CSAIVQGGSTEAFF. The CDR3 region has the DNA TGCAGTGCTATAGTACAGGGAGGGAGCACTGAAGCTTTCTTT.

This chain uses TRBV18 with TRBJ2-7; TRBD2 aligns across 7 bases. Germline V CDR1 and CDR2: KGHSH, LQKENI. This CDR3 region has 15 residues. The J segment lost 6 bases and the V segment lost 4 bases, leaving 12 bases of the junction unmatched. CDR3 DNA sequence: TGTGCCAGCTCACTCCCCCGAGGGAGGGCCCTCGAGCAGTACTTC. Translation gives CASSLPRGRALEQYF.

This clonotype was detected many times. Just one base apart from a much larger clone, this may be a read error. The rearrangement joins TRBV19 to TRBJ2-2, with unresolved D. Germline-derived CDR1 and CDR2 are LNHDA and SQIVND (reference sequence). This CDR3 region has 13 residues. The DNA of the CDR3 is TGTGCCGGTAGTATGTGGGTCACCGGGGAGCTGTTTTTT. It yields the protein CAGSMWVTGELFF.

A note on this clonotype: This could be a read error, since a much larger clone is one nucleotide away. J is TRBJ2-1 and V is TRBV29-1; no clear D gene. Germline-derived CDR1 and CDR2 are SQVTM and ANQGSEA. V lost 3 bases, J lost 8 bases, and 11 bases lay in between. The CDR3 extends over 12 amino acids. The CDR3 is CSVDQWAYEQFF. CDR3 coding DNA: TGCAGCGTTGATCAGTGGGCGTATGAGCAGTTCTTC.

Comments on this clonotype: This is likely an artifact of a read error, given a far larger clone one base away. The V call is TRBV27, the J call TRBJ2-3; 7 bases align to TRBD1. This CDR3 has 17 amino acids. Trimming took 5 bases from V and 3 from J; bases not matched to a gene: 14. Germline CDR1 is MNHEY and CDR2 is SMNVEV (reference sequence). CDR3 DNA: TGTGCCAGCAGTCCGAAACGAGGGGGCGAGAGGACAGATACGCAGTATTTT. Protein: CASSPKRGGERTDTQYF.

Remarks on this clonotype: A much larger clone is a single base away; this may be a read error. The chain joins TRBV5-1 to TRBJ2-5; no definite D call. V shed 0 bases and J shed 5 bases, with 14 bases lying between them. Germline assignment: CDR1 SGHRS and CDR2 YFSETQ. The CDR3 has 15 amino acids. The CDR3 loop is CASSLVGSLRETQYF. The CDR3 coding sequence is TGCGCCAGCAGCTTGGTAGGCTCTCTCCGGGAGACCCAGTACTTC.

This clonotype came up many times. The gene calls are TRBV2 and TRBJ1-3; 11 bases line up with TRBD1. The CDR3 is 14 residues long. V was pared by 7 bases and J by 4 bases, with 3 bases of the junction left unmatched. Germline CDR1 and CDR2: SNHLY and FYNNEI. CDR3 sequence: CASNGQGAGNTIYF. CDR3 coding DNA: TGTGCCAGCAACGGACAGGGGGCAGGAAACACCATATATTTT.

The chain is built from TRBV5-1 and TRBJ2-1, with a weak D call TRBD2 (5 bases). V was cut by 0 bases and J by 0 bases, with 10 bases left in between. Germline V CDR1 and CDR2: SGHRS, YFSETQ. This CDR3 contains 16 residues. The CDR3: CASSLGVGGSYNEQFF. The CDR3, as DNA: TGCGCCAGCAGCTTGGGGGTTGGAGGCTCCTACAATGAGCAGTTCTTC.

A remark on this clonotype: A far larger clone is one nucleotide away, so this likely arose from a read error. V is TRBV28 and J is TRBJ2-7; 7 bases align to TRBD2. Germline V gives CDR1 MDHEN, CDR2 SYDVKM. This CDR3 region has 15 residues. Trimming took 2 bases from V and 7 from J; bases not matched to a gene: 11. CDR3 sequence: CASSLAGEFYNEQYF. As DNA, the CDR3 is TGTGCCAGCAGTTTAGCGGGAGAATTCTACAATGAGCAGTACTTC.

This clonotype was detected many times. This chain links TRBV7-6 with TRBJ1-3; D is undetermined. CDR1 and CDR2 (germline): SGHVS, FNYEAQ. The CDR3 extends over 14 amino acids. The V gene lost 1 base and the J gene lost 1 base, with 5 bases spanning the gap. CDR3 sequence reads: CASSLGGSGNTIYF. In DNA, the CDR3 is TGTGCCAGCAGCTTAGGAGGGTCTGGAAACACCATATATTTT.

Relative to its sample, this clonotype is large. The rearrangement uses TRBV5-1 and TRBJ2-1; D not certain. The V end lost 7 bases, the J end lost 0 bases, and 11 bases lay between the germline ends. This CDR3 is built from 14 residues. From germline, CDR1 is SGHRS and CDR2 YFSETQ. In DNA, the CDR3 is TGCGCCAGCTCACTTCAGAGCTCCTACAATGAGCAGTTCTTC. It encodes CASSLQSSYNEQFF.

This clonotype came up many times. The chain employs TRBV7-3 and TRBJ2-1, with 12 bases fitting TRBD2. The CDR3 length is 15 residues. Germline V CDR1 and CDR2: SGHTA, FQGTGA. The J segment lost 6 bases and the V segment lost 6 bases, leaving 6 bases of the junction unmatched. The CDR3 spells CASRLAGGSSNEQFF. CDR3 sequence (DNA): TGTGCCAGCAGACTAGCGGGAGGAAGCTCCAATGAGCAGTTCTTC.

In this sample, this clonotype turned up many times. The V call is TRBV28, the J call TRBJ1-2; 8 nucleotides align to TRBD1. The CDR3 has 15 residues. J gave up 2 bases and V 1 base, and 3 bases lay outside the gene matches. Germline CDR1 reads MDHEN; CDR2 reads SYDVKM. CDR3: CASSLYSGGNYGYTF. The DNA for the CDR3 is TGTGCCAGCAGTTTATACTCAGGGGGCAACTATGGCTACACCTTC.

This clonotype was detected ten times or more. The V and J genes are TRBV13 and TRBJ1-2, with no clear D. Between the trimmed V and J ends, which lost 5 bases and 3 bases, there was a span of 19 bases. The CDR3 is 16 residues long. Germline lookup yields CDR1 PRHDT and CDR2 FYEKMQ (reference sequence). The CDR3 region has the DNA TGTGCCAGCAGCCCACGGACTTCCCGTGGGTACTATGGCTACACCTTC. It codes for CASSPRTSRGYYGYTF. Full variable domain (outside the CDR3, taken from reference TRBV13 and TRBJ1-2): AAGVIQSPRHLIKEKRETATLKCYPIPRHDTVYWYQQGPGQDPQFLISFYEKMQSDKGSIPDRFSAQQFSDYHSELNMSSLELGDSALYFCASSPRTSRGYYGYTFGSGTRLTVV.

The sample holds many counts of this clonotype. The rearrangement uses TRBV29-1 and TRBJ2-5, with D unresolved. V was clipped by 4 bases and J by 1 base, with 7 bases between them. The CDR3 loop spans 12 amino acids. CDR1 and CDR2 (germline): SQVTM, ANQGSEA. The CDR3 sequence: CSVAGSQETQYF. The DNA of the CDR3 is TGCAGCGTTGCGGGCAGCCAAGAGACCCAGTACTTC.

The chain recombines TRBV2 with TRBJ1-2; D is unclear. Trimming pared 7 bases from V and 0 bases from J, leaving 12 bases between. The CDR3 has 14 amino acids. Per the germline V gene, CDR1 is SNHLY and CDR2 is FYNNEI. CDR3 DNA sequence: TGTGCCAGCACCGGCGGCGGAGCTAACTATGGCTACACCTTC. It translates to CASTGGGANYGYTF.

In this sample, this clonotype turned up many times. J is TRBJ2-1 and V is TRBV27; tentatively, D is TRBD2 (7 bases). The germline gives CDR1 MNHEY, CDR2 SMNVEV (reference sequence). V lost 7 bases and J 5 bases, leaving 15 bases between the germline ends. The CDR3 has 14 residues. The CDR3 bases are TGTGCCAGCAAAGGACTAGGGGGGAACAATGAGCAGTTCTTC. This translates into CASKGLGGNNEQFF.

Of note for this clonotype: A much larger clone differs from this one at a single base, so this may be a read error. The chain is built from TRBV2 and TRBJ1-4; no firm D call. The CDR3 is 12 residues long. Looked up from germline, CDR1 is SNHLY and CDR2 is FYNNEI. Trimming shortened V by 5 bases and J by 7 bases, and 8 bases separated the two germline ends. CDR3 loop: CASSQISEKLFF. CDR3 coding DNA: TGTGCCAGCAGTCAAATTTCTGAAAAACTGTTTTTT. Supplemented by reference TRBV2 and TRBJ1-4, the full variable domain reads EPEVTQTPSHQVTQMGQEVILRCVPISNHLYFYWYRQILGQKVEFLVSFYNNEISEKSEIFDDQFSVERPDGSNFTLKIRSTKLEDSAMYFCASSQISEKLFFGSGTQLSVL.

This clonotype appeared many times. V gene TRBV28 combines with J gene TRBJ1-3; the D is unclear. The CDR3 has 14 amino acids. With 8 bases removed from V and 4 bases from J, the gap between germline ends came to 15 bases. Germline assignment: CDR1 MDHEN and CDR2 SYDVKM. The CDR3 loop reads CASALGGLGNTIYF. CDR3 DNA: TGTGCCAGCGCCCTGGGCGGATTGGGAAACACCATATATTTT.

This clonotype was counted ten times or more. The J gene is TRBJ1-1, the V gene TRBV5-1, with 9 positions matching TRBD1. CDR1 and CDR2 from the germline V gene are SGHRS and YFSETQ. This CDR3 has 13 residues. Germline trimming cut 4 bases from V and 11 bases from J; bases unmatched to any gene: 9. The chain's CDR3 is CASSLTGGGTAFF. Written as DNA, the CDR3 is TGCGCCAGCAGCCTTACAGGGGGCGGTACGGCTTTCTTT.